Listed below are T cell receptor beta chains from one sample, sequenced in a study of immune cell composition in non-small cell lung cancer. TCRdb keeps only in-frame clones here, not all; method: immunoSEQ multiplex PCR. The profile shows a few thousand clones, roughly 81% of them singletons. The material sequenced was non-adjacent lung tissue. These receptors all stem from a human donor with non-small cell lung cancer. Each CDR3 is given with its conserved first and last residue. The order of the fields is V gene, clone size, J gene, D gene, CDR3 DNA, CDR3 protein. D genes are given only for firm matches. Rows give clone size only sometimes, using once, few, many, or a class for an expanded clone.

>TRBV19|NA|TRBJ2-5|TRBD1
TGTGCCAGTAGTATTCAGGCAGGGGGCCAAGAGACCCAGTACTTC
CASSIQAGGQETQYF
>TRBV11-3|NA|TRBJ2-1|NA
TGTGCCAGCAGCCCCGACAGGTCCTACAATGAGCAGTTCTTC
CASSPDRSYNEQFF
>TRBV5-1|NA|TRBJ2-3|TRBD1
TGCGCCAGCACTGAGGGACAGCCAAATCGAGATACGCAGTATTTT
CASTEGQPNRDTQYF
>TRBV18|NA|TRBJ2-3|TRBD2
TGTGCCAGCTCGCCTCCTAGCGGCGGGAGGAAAACAGATACGCAGTATTTT
CASSPPSGGRKTDTQYF
>TRBV7-6|NA|TRBJ1-3|NA
TGTGCCAGCAGCTTAGGGCAGACTGGAAACACCATATATTTT
CASSLGQTGNTIYF
>TRBV19|NA|TRBJ2-1|NA
TGTGCCAGTAGTATAGATCCGCAGGGTTGGAATGAGCAGTTCTTC
CASSIDPQGWNEQFF
>TRBV18|NA|TRBJ1-1|TRBD1
TGTGCCAGCTCACCCAGCAGGGGGACTGAAGCTTTCTTT
CASSPSRGTEAFF
>TRBV7-8|NA|TRBJ2-1|NA
TGTGCCAGCAGCTTAGATCTAGGGGATGAGCAGTTCTTC
CASSLDLGDEQFF
>TRBV21-1|NA|TRBJ2-5|NA
TGTGCCAGCAGCCAAAGGCAGCGGACTCAAGAGACCCAGTACTTC
CASSQRQRTQETQYF
>TRBV29-1|medium-sized|TRBJ2-2|TRBD1
TGCAGCGGAACACAGGGGACCGGGGAGCTGTTTTTT
CSGTQGTGELFF
>TRBV27|NA|TRBJ1-2|NA
TGTGCCAGCAGGGAACAGGGTCGGATCTATGGCTACACCTTC
CASREQGRIYGYTF
>TRBV18|NA|TRBJ2-5|NA
TGTGCCAGCTCACCACCCTCAGGGCTGGGGGAGACCCAGTACTTC
CASSPPSGLGETQYF
>TRBV7-2|NA|TRBJ2-3|TRBD2
TGTGCCAGCAGCTTGGCTAGCGGGAGAGGGACAGATACGCAGTATTTT
CASSLASGRGTDTQYF
>TRBV6-5|few|TRBJ2-3|NA
TGTGCCAGCAGTTACGATAGCCTCTCCCCAGATACGCAGTATTTT
CASSYDSLSPDTQYF
>TRBV28|NA|TRBJ2-7|TRBD1
TGTGCCAGCAGGACCGGGACAGGGTCCTACGAGCAGTACTTC
CASRTGTGSYEQYF
>TRBV10-3|NA|TRBJ1-1|TRBD1
TGTGCCGTCACAGGGGGGCCGTGGGCTGAAGCTTTCTTT
CAVTGGPWAEAFF
>TRBV27|NA|TRBJ2-3|NA
TGTGCCAGCAGTTGGAACAGGGTAGGCACAGATACGCAGTATTTT
CASSWNRVGTDTQYF
>TRBV2|NA|TRBJ1-4|NA
TGTGCCAGCAGTCGGAGGGCTCCTAATGAAAAACTGTTTTTT
CASSRRAPNEKLFF
>TRBV7-2|NA|TRBJ1-1|NA
TGTGCCAGCAGCTTAGAGGAGGTCACTGAAGCTTTCTTT
CASSLEEVTEAFF
>TRBV11-2|few|TRBJ2-7|TRBD1
TGTGCCAGCAGCTTAGACCCAGGGGGCGTCGTTAGCTCCTACGAGCAGTACTTC
CASSLDPGGVVSSYEQYF
>TRBV27|NA|TRBJ2-2|TRBD1
TGTGCCAGCAGTTATGGACAGGGGGGGACCGGGGAGCTGTTTTTT
CASSYGQGGTGELFF
>TRBV9|once|TRBJ2-5|NA
TGTGCCAGCAGCGTAGTGCAGGGGGGACAAGAGACCCAGTACTTC
CASSVVQGGQETQYF
>TRBV29-1|NA|TRBJ2-1|TRBD2
TGCAGCGGGGGGACTAGCGGGGCCTACAATGAGCAGTTCTTC
CSGGTSGAYNEQFF
>TRBV7-2|NA|TRBJ2-7|NA
TGTGCCAGCAGCACCCGGGGAGGGGGGTCCTACGAGCAGTACTTC
CASSTRGGGSYEQYF
>TRBV14|NA|TRBJ2-3|TRBD2
TGTGCCAGCAGCCAAGATCGACTAGCGGGAGTGGATACGCAGTATTTT
CASSQDRLAGVDTQYF
>TRBV7-8|large|TRBJ2-2|TRBD2
TGTGCCAGCAGCCGCTCGGGAGGCTCCGCCGGGGAGCTGTTTTTT
CASSRSGGSAGELFF
>TRBV11-3|NA|TRBJ2-1|TRBD2
TGTGCCAGCAGCTTAGCAAGACGGGGGGGGAGGGATGAGCAGTTCTTC
CASSLARRGGRDEQFF
>TRBV7-2|NA|TRBJ2-4|TRBD1
TGTGCCAGCAGCTCGCCCGACAGGGCCGAGCTAGCCAAAAACATTCAGTACTTC
CASSSPDRAELAKNIQYF
>TRBV10-3|NA|TRBJ2-1|TRBD2
TGTGCCATCAGTGAAAGGCAGGGACTAGCGGGAGGGCCCAGGGAGCAGTTCTTC
CAISERQGLAGGPREQFF
>TRBV6-1|NA|TRBJ1-5|TRBD1
TGTGCCAGCAGATGGACAGGGGATAGCAATCAGCCCCAGCATTTT
CASRWTGDSNQPQHF
>TRBV7-2|medium-sized|TRBJ1-1|NA
TGTGCCAGCAGCTTTGACAGGCTGAACACTGAAGCTTTCTTT
CASSFDRLNTEAFF
>TRBV6-6|NA|TRBJ2-7|TRBD1
TGTGCCAGCAGTTACTCTGGAGACAGGGGGCGGTACGAGCAGTACTTC
CASSYSGDRGRYEQYF
>TRBV4-3|NA|TRBJ2-5|TRBD2
TGCGCCAGCAGCCTCGGGGGGGCCCGGGGGGCAGAGACCCAGTACTTC
CASSLGGARGAETQYF
>TRBV11-2|NA|TRBJ1-2|TRBD1
TGTGCCAGCAGCCCGAGTTTGGACAGGATGGGAGGCTACACCTTC
CASSPSLDRMGGYTF
>TRBV28|once|TRBJ1-2|NA
TGTGCCAGCAGCCCATTAACACCCCCGGGAGGCTACACCTTC
CASSPLTPPGGYTF
>TRBV7-3|NA|TRBJ2-3|TRBD2
TGTGCCAGCAGCCGAGGCGGGACTAGCTCGGCAGATACGCAGTATTTT
CASSRGGTSSADTQYF
>TRBV5-1|NA|TRBJ1-2|NA
TGCGCCAGCAGCTTGTCCGGGAACTATGGCTACACCTTC
CASSLSGNYGYTF
>TRBV6-5|NA|TRBJ1-1|NA
TGTGCCAGCAGTGGGGCAGGGAAAGCTTTCTTT
CASSGAGKAFF
>TRBV19|large|TRBJ1-5|NA
TGTGCCAGTAGTCCCGGGGACAATCAGCCCCAGCATTTT
CASSPGDNQPQHF
>TRBV19|NA|TRBJ2-1|NA
TGTGCCAGTAGTCTGTCGGGAAACTACAATGAGCAGTTCTTC
CASSLSGNYNEQFF
>TRBV5-4|NA|TRBJ2-2|TRBD1
TGTGCCAGCAGTGTCCGGGACAGGGGTTCCGGGGAGCTGTTTTTT
CASSVRDRGSGELFF
>TRBV5-1|NA|TRBJ2-1|TRBD1
TGCGCCAGCAGCTACGGGACAGGGGGCCATGAGCAGTTCTTC
CASSYGTGGHEQFF
>TRBV10-3|few|TRBJ2-1|NA
TGTGCCATCAGCCGGAGGGACGATGAGCAGTTCTTC
CAISRRDDEQFF
>TRBV19|NA|TRBJ2-3|TRBD1
TGTGCCAGTAGTACACAGGGGATTAGGGGCACAGATACGCAGTATTTT
CASSTQGIRGTDTQYF
>TRBV7-8|NA|TRBJ2-1|TRBD2
TGTGCCAGCAGACCGCTAGCGGGGACCTACAATGAGCAGTTCTTC
CASRPLAGTYNEQFF
>TRBV5-6|NA|TRBJ2-1|TRBD1
TGTGCCAGCAGCTCGGAGGGACAGGGCCCCTACAATGAGCAGTTCTTC
CASSSEGQGPYNEQFF
>TRBV5-6|NA|TRBJ1-5|NA
TGTGCCAGCAGCTTGGCAGGGGTAGGCAATCAGCCCCAGCATTTT
CASSLAGVGNQPQHF